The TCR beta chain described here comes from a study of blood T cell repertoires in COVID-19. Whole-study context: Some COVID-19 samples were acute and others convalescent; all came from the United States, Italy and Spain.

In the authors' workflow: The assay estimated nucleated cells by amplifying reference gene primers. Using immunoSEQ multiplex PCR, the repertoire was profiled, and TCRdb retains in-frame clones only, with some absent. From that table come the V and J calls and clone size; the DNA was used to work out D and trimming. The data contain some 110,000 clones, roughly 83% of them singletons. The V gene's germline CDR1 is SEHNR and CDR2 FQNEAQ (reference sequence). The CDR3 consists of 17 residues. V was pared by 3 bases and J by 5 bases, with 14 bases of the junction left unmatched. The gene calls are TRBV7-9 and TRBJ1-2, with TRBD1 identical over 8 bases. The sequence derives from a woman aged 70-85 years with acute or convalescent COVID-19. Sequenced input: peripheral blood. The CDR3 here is CASSLLIGQGAFYGYTF. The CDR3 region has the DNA TGTGCCAGCAGCTTGTTAATTGGACAGGGAGCTTTTTATGGCTACACCTTC. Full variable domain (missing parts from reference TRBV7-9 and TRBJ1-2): DTGVSQNPRHKITKRGQNVTFRCDPISEHNRLYWYRQTLGQGPEFLTYFQNEAQLEKSRLLSDRFSAERPKGSFSTLEIQRTEQGDSAMYLCASSLLIGQGAFYGYTFGSGTRLTVV.